These T cell receptor beta chains were read from a single sample in a study of blood T cell repertoires in COVID-19. Sequencing was performed with immunoSEQ multiplex PCR; in TCRdb, only in-frame clones are kept and a portion is missing. The table includes over 110,000 clones, roughly 82% detected once. The sample comprised peripheral blood. Source of these receptors: a man aged 55 to 70 with active or convalescent COVID-19. Both conserved end residues are part of each CDR3. The order of the fields is CDR3 DNA, CDR3 protein, J gene, D gene, clone size, V gene. D genes are given only for firm matches. Size values are once, few and many counts, or a class for expanded clones, and some rows have none.

DNA: TGTGCCAGCAGCTCAACCGACAGGGGCTCTGAAGCTTTCTTT
CDR3: CASSSTDRGSEAFF
J: TRBJ1-1
D: TRBD1
size: .
V: TRBV11-2

DNA: TGTGCCAGCAACTACGGCTTGATAACACGGAACACTGAAGCTTTCTTT
CDR3: CASNYGLITRNTEAFF
J: TRBJ1-1
D: .
size: few
V: TRBV6-6

DNA: TGTGCCAGCAGCTTAAAATCGGATACGCAGTATTTT
CDR3: CASSLKSDTQYF
J: TRBJ2-3
D: .
size: .
V: TRBV5-6

DNA: TGCAGTGCTAGACTCCGAGAGACCCAGTACTTC
CDR3: CSARLRETQYF
J: TRBJ2-5
D: .
size: .
V: TRBV20-1

DNA: TGTGCCAGCTGTAGAGGGACTGAAGCTTTCTTT
CDR3: CASCRGTEAFF
J: TRBJ1-1
D: .
size: .
V: TRBV6-6

DNA: TGTGCCAGCAGTCCCCGAAGTGCGAGCAATCAGCCCCAGCATTTT
CDR3: CASSPRSASNQPQHF
J: TRBJ1-5
D: .
size: .
V: TRBV27

DNA: TGCAGCGTCCGGGGACAGGGGGATACGCAGTATTTT
CDR3: CSVRGQGDTQYF
J: TRBJ2-3
D: TRBD1
size: .
V: TRBV29-1

DNA: TGTGCCAGCAGGAGGGATCTTACGAGCTCCTACAATGAGCAGTTCTTC
CDR3: CASRRDLTSSYNEQFF
J: TRBJ2-1
D: .
size: .
V: TRBV27

DNA: TGTGCCAGCAGTTTGCGACAGGGGAAAGGTGAAAAACTGTTTTTT
CDR3: CASSLRQGKGEKLFF
J: TRBJ1-4
D: TRBD1
size: .
V: TRBV27

DNA: TGTGCCTGGGACGGTACTAACTATGGCTACACCTTC
CDR3: CAWDGTNYGYTF
J: TRBJ1-2
D: .
size: once
V: TRBV30

DNA: TGTGCCAGCTCACCTAACAGTGTTCCGAATGAAAAACTGTTTTTT
CDR3: CASSPNSVPNEKLFF
J: TRBJ1-4
D: .
size: .
V: TRBV18

DNA: TGTGCCAGCAGCCACCGGGACAGGGGCGAGCAGTACTTC
CDR3: CASSHRDRGEQYF
J: TRBJ2-7
D: TRBD1
size: once
V: TRBV3-1/TRBV3-2

DNA: TGTGCCAGCAGCGCAGGGGTTAGCAATCAGCCCCAGCATTTT
CDR3: CASSAGVSNQPQHF
J: TRBJ1-5
D: .
size: .
V: TRBV9

DNA: TGTGCCAGCAGTCGGGGGACTAGCGGGAAGGATACGCAGTATTTT
CDR3: CASSRGTSGKDTQYF
J: TRBJ2-3
D: TRBD2
size: .
V: TRBV6-2/TRBV6-3

DNA: TGTGCCAGCAGTTACTCAGCAGGGGGAGACTATGGCTACACCTTC
CDR3: CASSYSAGGDYGYTF
J: TRBJ1-2
D: TRBD1
size: .
V: TRBV6-5

DNA: TGTGCCAGCAGCTCTTCTAACAGTGAGAAACTGTTTTTT
CDR3: CASSSSNSEKLFF
J: TRBJ1-4
D: .
size: .
V: TRBV12-3/TRBV12-4

DNA: TGTGCCAGCGACAATTACTCGAGAATAATTAGCAATCAGCCCCAGCATTTT
CDR3: CASDNYSRIISNQPQHF
J: TRBJ1-5
D: .
size: .
V: TRBV7-8

DNA: TGTGCCAGCAGCTTAATCATGAACACTGAAGCTTTCTTT
CDR3: CASSLIMNTEAFF
J: TRBJ1-1
D: .
size: few
V: TRBV11-3

DNA: TGTGCCAGTAGTCCCCCCTACAGGGGCCCGTTGGATTCACCCCTCCACTTT
CDR3: CASSPPYRGPLDSPLHF
J: TRBJ1-6
D: TRBD1
size: .
V: TRBV19

DNA: TGTGCCAGCAGCGTAGGACAGGGGGCCAGCAATGAGCAGTTCTTC
CDR3: CASSVGQGASNEQFF
J: TRBJ2-1
D: TRBD1
size: .
V: TRBV9

DNA: TGTGCCAGCAGCACAGGACTAGCGGGACCCACAGATACGCAGTATTTT
CDR3: CASSTGLAGPTDTQYF
J: TRBJ2-3
D: TRBD2
size: .
V: TRBV11-2

DNA: TGTGCCAGTACCACAGGTTTTTCCGGGGAGCTGTTTTTT
CDR3: CASTTGFSGELFF
J: TRBJ2-2
D: .
size: .
V: TRBV19

DNA: TGCGCCAGCAGTGAGTTACCGGGACTAGCGGGAGCTTACAATGAGCAGTTCTTC
CDR3: CASSELPGLAGAYNEQFF
J: TRBJ2-1
D: TRBD2
size: .
V: TRBV10-1